Listed below are T cell receptor beta chains from one sample, sequenced in a study of T cells in Graves' hyperthyroidism and ophthalmopathy. A single record per CDR3 protein comes from TCRdb applying MiXCR to the multiplex PCR reads. Among around 600,000 distinct CDR3 sequences listed, around 14% were seen once. Specimen: blood. These receptors all stem from a woman aged 25 to 39 with Graves' hyperthyroidism. Both conserved end residues are part of each CDR3. A D gene is named only where the DNA matches it firmly. Clone size, where shown, is once, few, many, or a class for clones that have expanded.

V gene,J gene,clone size,D gene,CDR3 DNA,CDR3 protein
TRBV5-7,TRBJ2-2,once,NA,TGTGCCAGCAGCACGTTAGGAGGGCGTGGGACCGGGGAGCTGTTTTTT,CASSTLGGRGTGELFF
TRBV20-1,TRBJ1-2,NA,NA,NA,CSATPRTVLRGPYGYTF
TRBV11-2,TRBJ2-5,many,NA,TGTGCCAGCAGCCGGAGAGGGACGGAACAAGAGACCCAGTACTTC,CASSRRGTEQETQYF
TRBV29-1,TRBJ1-3,once,NA,TGCGGCGTTGAAGATCCAGGGGCAGTGAACACCATATATTTT,CGVEDPGAVNTIYF
TRBV18,TRBJ1-2,once,NA,TGTGCCAGCTCACCACGGCCAGAGAGCTATGGCTACACCTTC,CASSPRPESYGYTF
TRBV5-1,TRBJ2-1,many,TRBD2,TGCGCCAGCAGCTTGGGGACTAGCAGAATCAATGAGCAGTTCTTC,CASSLGTSRINEQFF
TRBV4-1,TRBJ1-1,NA,NA,TGCGCCAGCAGCCAAGAGCCGCTAGGGACCGAAGCTTTCTTT,CASSQEPLGTEAFF
TRBV7-2,TRBJ2-1,few,TRBD1,TGCGCCAGCAGCCAAGATTTCCGAGGGACAGGGGCTGTGGGGGGCAAGGACAATGAGCAGTTCTTC,CASSQDFRGTGAVGGKDNEQFF
TRBV12-3/TRBV12-4,TRBJ1-5,many,NA,TGTGCCAGCGGTCAGGACATGGATCGGCCCCAGCATTTT,CASGQDMDRPQHF
TRBV7-8,TRBJ1-2,NA,NA,TGTGCCAGCAGCCCGATCGGGGGGCTTGGCTACACCTTC,CASSPIGGLGYTF
TRBV19,TRBJ2-7,few,NA,TGTGCCAGTAGTATAGCTAGCGAATCCTCCTACGAGCAGTACTTC,CASSIASESSYEQYF
TRBV6-2/TRBV6-3,TRBJ2-6,NA,NA,TGTGCCAGCAGTGAGCCAGACTCTGGGGCCAACGTCCTGACTTTC,CASSEPDSGANVLTF
TRBV10-3,TRBJ2-3,many,TRBD1,TGTGCCATCACCGGGACAGCCCGCACAGATACGCAGTATTTT,CAITGTARTDTQYF
TRBV28,TRBJ1-5,NA,NA,TGTGCCAGCGAGTCTGGGGTCGCCCGCAATCAGCCCCAGCATTTT,CASESGVARNQPQHF
TRBV5-5,TRBJ1-4,few,NA,TGTGCCAGCAGCTCCCCGGTGGGACCAACTAATGAAAAACTGTTTTTT,CASSSPVGPTNEKLFF
TRBV6-1,TRBJ2-2,many,NA,TGTGCCAGCTCCGTACCTTCAACAGGGAATTGGTTTGCCGGGGAGCTGTTTTTT,CASSVPSTGNWFAGELFF
TRBV29-1,TRBJ1-1,many,NA,TGCAGCGTTGAGGCCGGGACGGGGAACACTGAAGCTTTCTTT,CSVEAGTGNTEAFF
TRBV7-2,TRBJ1-1,NA,TRBD1,TGTGCCAGCACCCAAGCCGGGACAGCGAACACTGAAGCTTTCTTT,CASTQAGTANTEAFF
TRBV25-1,TRBJ2-1,few,NA,TGTGCCAGCAGTATTCTACAGGGAAATGAGCAGTTCTTC,CASSILQGNEQFF
TRBV7-3,TRBJ2-5,many,NA,TGTGCCAGCAGCTTAGGCCCGACCGGTGGGGAGACCCAGTACTTC,CASSLGPTGGETQYF
TRBV27,TRBJ1-5,many,TRBD1,TGTGCCAGCAGTCTTGACAGGGGCAATCAGCCCCAGCATTTT,CASSLDRGNQPQHF
TRBV7-2,TRBJ2-1,many,NA,TGTGCCAGCAACCTTCTCGTAGGTGAGCAGTTCTTC,CASNLLVGEQFF
TRBV18,TRBJ2-7,NA,NA,TGTGCCAGCTCACGGAATCAAGGGGGCTACGAGCAGTACTTC,CASSRNQGGYEQYF